These 22 T cell receptor beta chains share one sample of origin, sequenced in a study of cytomegalovirus exposure and HLA in healthy donors. TCRdb's copy holds only in-frame clones and misses some; the assay was immunoSEQ multiplex PCR. The table records hundreds of thousands of clones, just over 85% of them present only once. The material sequenced was PBMCs. These receptors originate from a woman between 18 and 29 years old in good health and CMV-seronegative.

V usage is TRBV30 and J usage is TRBJ2-1; 10 positions match TRBD2. This CDR3 is 17 amino acids long. CDR1 and CDR2 (germline): GTSNPN, SVGIG (reference sequence). Trimming at V came to 1 base and at J to 0 bases, leaving 6 bases not matched to a gene. CDR3 loop: CAWSGPERGGSYNEQFF. In nucleotides, the CDR3 is TGTGCCTGGAGTGGGCCCGAGCGGGGGGGCTCCTACAATGAGCAGTTCTTC.

The chain has TRBV7-6 and TRBJ1-1, with TRBD1 matching 9 bases. The CDR3 spans 17 residues. The germline V gene has CDR1 SGHVS and CDR2 FNYEAQ. Trimming at V came to 5 bases and at J to 3 bases, leaving 13 bases not matched to a gene. Written as DNA, the CDR3 is TGTGCCAGCAGCACCCGTACACCGGGACAGGGCTACACTGAAGCTTTCTTT. Encoded protein: CASSTRTPGQGYTEAFF. Together with reference TRBV7-6 and TRBJ1-1, the CDR3 gives the full variable domain: GAGVSQSPRYKVTKRGQDVALRCDPISGHVSLYWYRQALGQGPEFLTYFNYEAQQDKSGLPNDRFSAERPEGSISTLTIQRTEQRDSAMYRCASSTRTPGQGYTEAFFGQGTRLTVV.

The chain recombines TRBV4-1 with TRBJ2-3; a possible D gene is TRBD2 (6 bases). V was trimmed by 1 base and J by 4 bases, leaving 12 bases between them. The CDR3 runs to 15 residues. Germline CDR1 reads MGHRA; CDR2 reads YSYEKL. As DNA, the CDR3 is TGCGCCAGCAGCCAAGGATATTGGAGGGCAGATACGCAGTATTTT. Protein sequence: CASSQGYWRADTQYF.

The chain has TRBV6-1 and TRBJ2-7; D might be TRBD1 (6 bases). Trimming stripped 4 bases from V and 6 bases from J, with 16 bases between. This CDR3 comprises 14 residues. Germline assignment: CDR1 MNHNS and CDR2 SASEGT. DNA for the CDR3: TGTGCCAGCAGTGCAGGGGTTTTATTCGGCGAGCAGTACTTC. It yields the protein CASSAGVLFGEQYF.

The rearrangement links TRBV6-5 to TRBJ2-3; 10 nucleotides agree with TRBD1. Germline V gene lookup returns CDR1 MNHEY and CDR2 SVGAGI. This CDR3 is built from 15 residues. The V gene end was trimmed by 6 bases and the J gene end by 6 bases; junction bases not matched to a gene: 9. CDR3 residues: CASRQGQGTMDTQYF. DNA of the CDR3: TGTGCCAGCAGACAGGGACAGGGGACTATGGATACGCAGTATTTT.

V and J are TRBV7-2 and TRBJ2-7; 8 bases align to TRBD1. Germline CDR1 reads SGHTA; CDR2 reads FQGNSA. V was pared by 6 bases and J by 4 bases, with 2 bases of the junction left unmatched. This CDR3 is 12 amino acids long. The CDR3 DNA sequence: TGTGCCAGCAGGAGACAGGGGTACGAGCAGTACTTC. This translates into CASRRQGYEQYF.

The V call is TRBV7-9, the J call TRBJ1-2, with D possibly matching TRBD1 (5 bases). The germline CDR1 and CDR2 sequences are SEHNR and FQNEAQ (reference sequence). The CDR3 has 13 residues. V lost 3 bases and J 1 base, leaving 6 bases between the germline ends. The CDR3 protein is CASSLTDNYGYTF. For the CDR3, the DNA is TGTGCCAGCAGCTTGACAGATAACTATGGCTACACCTTC.

The CDR3 nucleotides read TGTGCCAGCAGAAGGGGGATCAGAACAGATACGCAGTATTTT. Amino acid sequence: CASRRGIRTDTQYF. This chain joins TRBV27 and TRBJ2-3; a weak D match, TRBD1 (6 bases). Germline V gene sequence: CDR1 MNHEY, CDR2 SMNVEV (reference sequence). This CDR3 spans 14 amino acids. V was trimmed by 6 bases and J by 3 bases, leaving 13 bases between them.

The chain joins TRBV2 to TRBJ2-5, with 10 bases lining up with TRBD1. The junction had 3 bases not matched to a gene; V was cut back by 1 base and J by 4 bases. Germline-derived CDR1 and CDR2 are SNHLY and FYNNEI. There are 15 residues in the CDR3. This CDR3 is CASSEVGQGRETQYF. The CDR3 nucleotides are TGTGCCAGCAGTGAAGTGGGACAGGGGCGAGAGACCCAGTACTTC.

This chain uses TRBV5-1 with TRBJ2-5; TRBD1 matches at 9 bases. Per the germline V gene, CDR1 is SGHRS and CDR2 is YFSETQ. The V segment lost 4 bases and the J segment 5 bases; nucleotides outside the gene matches: 6. The CDR3 extends over 14 amino acids. Written as DNA, the CDR3 is TGCGCCAGCAGCGGGGACAGGGAAATTGAGACCCAGTACTTC. It is translated as CASSGDREIETQYF.

This rearrangement joins TRBV5-6 to TRBJ2-1; 7 nucleotides align to TRBD2. The ends lost 1 base at V and 4 bases at J; junction bases unmatched: 8. CDR3 length equals 16 residues. Germline CDR1 reads SGHDT; CDR2 reads YYEEEE. The CDR3 nucleotides are TGTGCCAGCAGCTTGTACGACGGGAGGACTTACAATGAGCAGTTCTTC. Translating gives CASSLYDGRTYNEQFF.

The genes are TRBV30 and TRBJ2-3; D possibly corresponds to TRBD1 (6 bases). There are 14 residues in the CDR3. Germline V CDR1 and CDR2: GTSNPN, SVGIG (reference sequence). V was clipped by 4 bases and J by 3 bases, with 14 bases between them. The CDR3 sequence is CAWTTGLGTDTQYF. CDR3 in DNA: TGTGCCTGGACTACAGGGCTAGGGACAGATACGCAGTATTTT. The full variable domain, with the rest looked up from reference TRBV30 and TRBJ2-3, is SQTIHQWPATLVQPVGSPLSLECTVEGTSNPNLYWYRQAAGRGLQLLFYSVGIGQISSEVPQNLSASRPQDRQFILSSKKLLLSDSGFYLCAWTTGLGTDTQYFGPGTRLTVL.

This chain links TRBV5-1 with TRBJ2-7; maybe TRBD1 (5 bases). The length of the CDR3 is 15 residues. V lost 4 bases to trimming and J lost 0 bases, with 14 bases between them. Per germline, CDR1 SGHRS and CDR2 YFSETQ. CDR3 region: CASSAPGLSSYEQYF. The CDR3 DNA reads as TGCGCCAGCAGCGCCCCAGGGTTAAGCTCCTACGAGCAGTACTTC.

This clone appeared a single time. The rearrangement uses TRBV7-2 and TRBJ2-7; possibly TRBD1 for D (5 bases). Trimming took off 1 base at V and 3 bases at J, with 7 bases between the two ends. The CDR3 is made up of 13 amino acids. Germline assignment: CDR1 SGHTA and CDR2 FQGNSA. The CDR3 DNA is TGTGCCAGCAGCTTAGACCAGGGCTACGAGCAGTACTTC. It yields the protein CASSLDQGYEQYF. The full variable domain, with the rest looked up from reference TRBV7-2 and TRBJ2-7, is GAGVSQSPSNKVTEKGKDVELRCDPISGHTALYWYRQSLGQGLEFLIYFQGNSAPDKSGLPSDRFSAERTGGSVSTLTIQRTQQEDSAVYLCASSLDQGYEQYFGPGTRLTVT.

The chain employs TRBV5-6 and TRBJ1-3; D unclear. V lost 0 bases and J 1 base, leaving 14 bases between the germline ends. The CDR3 is 17 residues long. Per the germline V gene, CDR1 is SGHDT and CDR2 is YYEEEE. CDR3 in DNA: TGTGCCAGCAGCTTGGAATTGGGCATCCCGTCTGGAAACACCATATATTTT. It is translated as CASSLELGIPSGNTIYF.

This chain uses TRBV18 with TRBJ2-7, with 9 nucleotides matching TRBD1. Germline assignment: CDR1 KGHSH and CDR2 LQKENI. The CDR3 is made up of 16 amino acids. The V gene end was trimmed by 6 bases and the J gene end by 4 bases; junction bases not matched to a gene: 13. The CDR3 region has the DNA TGTGCCAGCTCTCCTCCAGGTGGGACAGGGCGTTACGAGCAGTACTTC. The encoded protein is CASSPPGGTGRYEQYF.

This clone was observed a single time. The rearrangement joins TRBV7-7 to TRBJ2-1, with a tentative D call TRBD1 (6 bases). CDR1 is SSHAT, CDR2 FNYEAQ, per germline (reference sequence). This CDR3 region has 15 residues. Trimming stripped 4 bases from V and 0 bases from J, with 10 bases between. This CDR3 reads CASSSTGSSYNEQFF. CDR3 bases: TGTGCCAGCAGCTCCACAGGGAGCTCCTACAATGAGCAGTTCTTC.

The chain combines TRBV9 with TRBJ1-3; perhaps TRBD1 as D (5 bases). The CDR3 has 15 residues. CDR1 and CDR2 from the germline V gene are SGDLS and YYNGEE. Trimming cost V 4 bases and J 0 bases, with 11 bases left between them. The CDR3 is CASSSGGFSGNTIYF. The CDR3 DNA is TGTGCCAGCAGCTCGGGGGGGTTCTCTGGAAACACCATATATTTT.

The chain carries TRBV4-1 and TRBJ2-1, with TRBD2 matching 7 bases. V trimming: 5 bases; J trimming: 7 bases; junction bases outside the gene matches: 8. Germline CDR1 and CDR2: MGHRA and YSYEKL. The CDR3 consists of 14 residues. CDR3 amino acids: CASSAATSRNEQFF. For the CDR3, the DNA is TGCGCCAGCAGCGCAGCGACTAGCAGGAATGAGCAGTTCTTC.

J is TRBJ2-7 and V is TRBV10-3, with 10 bases lining up with TRBD1. CDR1 and CDR2 (germline): ENHRY, SYGVKD. The CDR3 has 14 residues. J lost 5 bases, V lost 3 bases, and 4 bases had no gene match. This CDR3 is CAISERDRGDEQYF. CDR3 coding DNA: TGTGCCATCAGTGAACGGGACAGGGGCGACGAGCAGTACTTC.

J is TRBJ2-1 and V is TRBV5-6; 8 nucleotides agree with TRBD2. This CDR3 region has 14 residues. V dropped 4 bases and J dropped 5; count of bases not matched to a gene: 5. Germline values: CDR1 SGHDT, CDR2 YYEEEE. CDR3 nucleotide sequence: TGTGCCAGCAGCCGCGGGGGGCCCAACAATGAGCAGTTCTTC. Amino acid sequence: CASSRGGPNNEQFF.

The chain couples TRBV5-1 to TRBJ1-2; 10 nucleotides match TRBD1. The germline V gene has CDR1 SGHRS and CDR2 YFSETQ. The CDR3 totals 12 residues. V gave up 4 bases and J gave up 8 bases; unmatched junction bases: 2. For the CDR3, the DNA is TGCGCCAGCAGCCCGGACAGGGGGGGCTACACCTTC. Encoded protein: CASSPDRGGYTF.